What follows are 25 T cell receptor beta chains derived from one specimen sequenced in a study of T and B cells in COVID-19 patients (dated by TCRdb to the early 2020s). Sequencer: Illumina MiSeq. Multiplex PCR with BIOMED2 TRB-A/B primer pools was used to amplify the TRB rearrangements. TCRdb itself trimmed the public reads at Q25 with fastp, ran MiXCR and retained productive beta chains. Each entry merges the rows of one CDR3 protein and shows their most common DNA and genes. The sample includes 15,000 or so distinct CDR3 sequences, with 28% observed a single time. The ten largest make up approximately 6.3% of the sample. TRB repertoires were amplified from 250-500 ng of genomic DNA extracted from blood. The sequencing sample was made of blood. These receptors were collected from a human donor who had recovered from COVID-19.

The V gene is TRBV11-1, the J gene TRBJ2-1, with 8 positions matching TRBD1. The CDR3 is 16 residues long. From germline, CDR1 is SGHAT and CDR2 FQDESV (reference sequence). V shed 3 bases and J 2 bases; nucleotides not matched to a gene: 6. The DNA of the CDR3 is TGTGCCAGCAGCTTGCCAGAGACAGGGGCCTACAATGAGCAGTTCTTC. This encodes CASSLPETGAYNEQFF.

This clonotype was seen only a few times. The genes are TRBV6-5 and TRBJ1-1; tentatively, D is TRBD1 (5 bases). Trimming left V 7 bases short and J 1 base short, with 10 bases between. CDR1 is MNHEY and CDR2 is SVGAGI in the germline V gene. The length of the CDR3 is 13 residues. The CDR3 protein is CASTLGGNTEAFF. The DNA for the CDR3 is TGTGCCAGCACCCTGGGGGGGAACACTGAAGCTTTCTTT.

This clonotype rates as medium-sized (0.01 to 0.1%). This chain joins TRBV27 and TRBJ2-1, with 9 nucleotides matching TRBD2. The CDR3 spans 12 residues. The germline V gene has CDR1 MNHEY and CDR2 SMNVEV (reference sequence). V lost 6 bases to trimming and J lost 6 bases; unmatched junction nucleotides: 0. The CDR3 loop is CASRLAGNEQFF. The CDR3 nucleotides are TGTGCCAGCAGACTAGCGGGCAATGAGCAGTTCTTC.

This clonotype is judged medium-sized (0.01 to 0.1%). The chain recombines TRBV12-3 or TRBV12-4 with TRBJ2-1; 7 bases align to TRBD2. After removal of 7 bases from V and 3 bases from J, the junction contained 6 bases not matched to a gene. This CDR3 is built from 14 residues. The CDR3 protein is CASTLERDYNEQFF. In nucleotides, the CDR3 is TGTGCCAGCACATTGGAGCGGGACTACAATGAGCAGTTCTTC.

The table lists this clonotype with many counts. The gene calls are TRBV5-6 and TRBJ2-5; D is unresolved. The V end lost 0 bases, the J end lost 5 bases, and 11 bases lay between the germline ends. The germline gives CDR1 SGHDT, CDR2 YYEEEE. The CDR3 is 14 amino acids. The chain's CDR3 is CASSLGQLRETQYF. DNA for the CDR3: TGTGCCAGCAGCTTGGGGCAGCTAAGGGAGACCCAGTACTTC.

This clonotype was seen a few times. The V gene is TRBV5-1, the J gene TRBJ2-5; D is possibly TRBD2 (6 bases). The CDR3 length is 15 residues. Germline V lookup: CDR1 SGHRS, CDR2 YFSETQ. V was cut by 4 bases and J by 2 bases, with 15 bases left in between. CDR3 residues: CASSITYGGQETQYF. CDR3 DNA sequence: TGCGCCAGCAGCATTACTTACGGGGGTCAAGAGACCCAGTACTTC.

This rearrangement joins TRBV14 to TRBJ2-2, with no clear D. The V gene's germline CDR1 is SGHDN and CDR2 FVKESK. This CDR3 region has 14 residues. V dropped 0 bases and J dropped 1 base, with 3 bases sitting between them. The CDR3 protein is CASSQEWNTGELFF. Written as DNA, the CDR3 is TGTGCCAGCAGCCAAGAGTGGAACACCGGGGAGCTGTTTTTT.

By sample fraction, this clonotype is medium-sized (0.01 to 0.1%). This rearrangement joins TRBV13 to TRBJ2-5; D is possibly TRBD2 (5 bases). Trimming removed 5 bases at V and 1 base at J, with 11 bases between. This CDR3 has 14 residues. CDR1 PRHDT and CDR2 FYEKMQ come from the germline V gene (reference sequence). In nucleotides, the CDR3 is TGTGCCAGCAGCCGAGAGCGGACCCAAGAGACCCAGTACTTC. This translates into CASSRERTQETQYF.

V gene TRBV20-1 combines with J gene TRBJ1-5; unclear D gene. The CDR3 has 16 amino acids. Trimming left V 4 bases short and J 2 bases short, with 18 bases between. The germline gives CDR1 DFQATT, CDR2 SNEGSKA (reference sequence). CDR3 coding DNA: TGCAGTGCTACAAGGCGAGGACCCATCCGCAATCAGCCCCAGCATTTT. Translating gives CSATRRGPIRNQPQHF.

The chain links TRBV19 to TRBJ1-5; D is undetermined. The germline gives CDR1 LNHDA, CDR2 SQIVND (reference sequence). Between the trimmed V and J ends, which lost 1 base and 1 base, there was a span of 8 bases. The CDR3 runs 15 residues. CDR3 DNA: TGTGCCAGTAGTATAGGGTTGTGGAGCAATCAGCCCCAGCATTTT. Protein product: CASSIGLWSNQPQHF.

This clonotype was observed many times. This sequence joins TRBV18 and TRBJ1-4; D is undetermined. With 1 base removed from V and 2 bases from J, the gap between germline ends came to 5 bases. The CDR3 loop spans 14 amino acids. The V gene's germline CDR1 is KGHSH and CDR2 LQKENI. CDR3 loop: CASSPLVTNEKLFF. The CDR3 nucleotides read TGTGCCAGCTCACCACTAGTGACTAATGAAAAACTGTTTTTT.

The chain combines TRBV5-4 with TRBJ2-7; the D call may be TRBD1 or TRBD2 (6 bases each). Trimming took off 4 bases at V and 3 bases at J, with 20 bases between the two ends. Per germline, CDR1 SGHNT and CDR2 YYREEE (reference sequence). This CDR3 contains 16 residues. DNA for the CDR3: TGTGCCAGCAGCGGGGTGCAGGGGAGGTCCCTCTACGAGCAGTACTTC. Its translation is CASSGVQGRSLYEQYF.

This clonotype is deemed medium-sized. The chain links TRBV6-5 to TRBJ2-3; D not resolved. The CDR3 contains 15 residues. V lost 4 bases to trimming and J lost 1 base, with 12 bases between them. Germline CDR1 and CDR2: MNHEY and SVGAGI. For the CDR3, the DNA is TGTGCCAGCAGTTTAGGTAGCCCAGGCACAGATACGCAGTATTTT. Translation gives CASSLGSPGTDTQYF.

There are a few counts of this clonotype. The genes are TRBV27 and TRBJ1-4, with D possibly TRBD1 on 6 matching bases. Trimming removed 6 bases from V and 4 bases from J, with 12 bases in between. The CDR3 sequence is 14 residues long. In germline, CDR1 is MNHEY, CDR2 SMNVEV (reference sequence). DNA of the CDR3: TGTGCCAGCAGACCTCAGGGGATTAATGAAAAACTGTTTTTT. It codes for CASRPQGINEKLFF.

The chain recombines TRBV27 with TRBJ1-1; a weak D match, TRBD1 (6 bases). CDR1 and CDR2 from the germline V gene are MNHEY and SMNVEV (reference sequence). CDR3 size: 16 residues. V was cut by 6 bases and J by 6 bases, with 23 bases left in between. In nucleotides, the CDR3 is TGTGCCAGCAGAAGGGGGGCGGGGGCGCGGCACTCTGAAGCTTTCTTT. It specifies CASRRGAGARHSEAFF.

This clonotype came up a few times. CDR3 sequence (DNA): TGTGCCAGCAGCCCCGATAGCCAGGGCCAGCCCCAGCATTTT. Its protein is CASSPDSQGQPQHF. The chain has TRBV7-2 and TRBJ1-5, with D maybe TRBD1 (5 bases). This CDR3 spans 14 amino acids. The germline CDR1 and CDR2 sequences are SGHTA and FQGNSA. Deletions cut 5 bases from V and 7 bases from J, with 15 bases between.

By share, this clonotype counts as medium-sized (0.01 to 0.1%). J is TRBJ2-7 and V is TRBV12-3 or TRBV12-4, with TRBD1 matching over 9 bases. The CDR3 runs to 16 residues. V lost 5 bases and J lost 5; bases outside the gene matches: 13. The CDR3 protein is CASSPLAQGASHEQYF. The CDR3 coding sequence is TGTGCCAGCAGTCCACTGGCACAGGGGGCGTCCCACGAGCAGTACTTC.

This clonotype was counted at least ten times. J is TRBJ2-7 and V is TRBV15; D remains ambiguous. The CDR3 runs to 15 residues. V lost 9 bases and J 0 bases, leaving 18 bases between the germline ends. CDR1 LNHNV and CDR2 YYDKDF come from the germline V gene (reference sequence). The CDR3 protein is CATGRRGRPSYEQYF. CDR3 nucleotide sequence: TGTGCCACAGGGCGCAGAGGCAGACCCTCCTACGAGCAGTACTTC. The variable domain in full, completed from reference TRBV15 and TRBJ2-7, reads DAMVIQNPRYQVTQFGKPVTLSCSQTLNHNVMYWYQQKSSQAPKLLFHYYDKDFNNEADTPDNFQSRRPNTSFCFLDIRSPGLGDTAMYLCATGRRGRPSYEQYFGPGTRLTVT.

J is TRBJ2-5 and V is TRBV6-9; 10 nucleotides match TRBD2. This CDR3 region has 16 residues. Per the germline V gene, CDR1 is MNHGY and CDR2 is SVAAGI. Trimming took 7 bases from V and 0 from J; bases not matched to a gene: 8. DNA for the CDR3: TGTGCCAGCAACCCGCTAGCGGGGGCCCACCAAGAGACCCAGTACTTC. It is translated as CASNPLAGAHQETQYF.

This clonotype has more than one count but fewer than ten. The V gene is TRBV7-2, the J gene TRBJ2-1; tentatively, D is TRBD2 (6 bases). The CDR3 is made up of 15 amino acids. Germline V gene sequence: CDR1 SGHTA, CDR2 FQGNSA. V lost 4 bases, J lost 2 bases, and 12 bases lay in between. Here the CDR3 reads CASSSLSGTYNEQFF. The DNA for the CDR3 is TGTGCCAGCAGCTCCCTTAGCGGTACCTACAATGAGCAGTTCTTC.

This clonotype was counted ten times or more. The chain is built from TRBV19 and TRBJ1-6, with D possibly TRBD1 on 6 matching bases. Germline CDR1 LNHDA, CDR2 SQIVND (reference sequence). The CDR3 sequence is 15 residues long. Deletions cut 4 bases from V and 7 bases from J, with 14 bases between. The CDR3 here is CASSKGQLINSPLHF. The CDR3 DNA is TGTGCCAGTAGTAAAGGACAGCTAATAAATTCACCCCTCCACTTT.

This clonotype was found many times. The chain recombines TRBV6-5 with TRBJ1-6, with TRBD1 as a possible D gene (6 bases). V was clipped by 0 bases and J by 10 bases, with 22 bases between them. The germline CDR1 and CDR2 sequences are MNHEY and SVGAGI. CDR3 length: 18 amino acids. The CDR3 spells CASSYSKGFDRSHSPLHF. The CDR3 DNA follows: TGTGCCAGCAGTTACTCGAAGGGTTTTGACAGGAGTCACTCACCCCTCCACTTT.

This chain joins TRBV5-4 and TRBJ2-7; tentative D call: TRBD1 (6 bases). The CDR3 has 14 amino acids. Trimming removed 4 bases from V and 1 base from J, with 12 bases in between. From germline, CDR1 is SGHNT and CDR2 YYREEE (reference sequence). DNA of the CDR3: TGTGCCAGCAGCCCACCGGGACATTCCTACGAGCAGTACTTC. Encoded protein: CASSPPGHSYEQYF.

The chain joins TRBV6-5 to TRBJ1-2, with D hard to call. This CDR3 spans 14 amino acids. Trimming took 1 base from V and 5 from J, leaving 11 bases between them. From germline, CDR1 is MNHEY and CDR2 SVGAGI. The chain's CDR3 is CASSYLTGEYGYTF. CDR3 nucleotides: TGTGCCAGCAGTTACTTGACGGGCGAATATGGCTACACCTTC.

The chain links TRBV10-1 to TRBJ2-7; D gene uncertain. Trimming stripped 3 bases from V and 2 bases from J, with 8 bases between. The germline CDR1 and CDR2 sequences are WNHNN and SYGVQD (reference sequence). The CDR3 is 13 amino acids. In nucleotides, the CDR3 is TGCGCCAGCAGTGACGGAGTTACCTACGAGCAGTACTTC. This translates into CASSDGVTYEQYF.